This T cell receptor (beta chain) was documented in a study of shared clonotypes between healthy human individuals. The wider study: CD4 naive and memory got three plates each, CD8 naive two, CD8 memory one.

TCRdb's copy holds only in-frame clones and misses some; the assay was immunoSEQ multiplex PCR. Of just over 2,000,000 clones in the sample, over 85% are singletons; the top ten hold more than 0.95%. CD45RO negativity and positive selection for CCR7 defined naive CD8 cells, a population that excluded terminally differentiated effector memory CD45RA+ cells. The sequencing sample was made of naive CD8+ T cells sorted from blood. The clonotype originates from a man aged 18-30 years in good health.

This chain's CDR3 is CASSIGDRVDQPQHF. CDR3 nucleotides: TGTGCCAGTAGTATTGGTGACAGGGTGGATCAGCCCCAGCATTTT. The chain employs TRBV19 and TRBJ1-5; 7 nucleotides agree with TRBD1. The germline CDR1 and CDR2 sequences are LNHDA and SQIVND (reference sequence). J was trimmed by 5 bases and V by 3 bases; bases with no gene match: 7. The CDR3 has 15 amino acids.